This T cell receptor beta chain was identified during a study of T cell responses to AZD1222 COVID-19 vaccine. About this clone: Its matching antigen is unknown.

The CDR3 covers 16 residues. The germline CDR1 and CDR2 sequences are MNHEY and SMNVEV (reference sequence). Unmatched junction bases numbered 2, after V lost 2 bases and J lost 0 bases. Whole-study results and caveats: Two doses of AZD1222 preceded a rise in Spike-specific TCR breadth and depth. Repertoires were obtained solely post-peak T cell response. CD4 TCRs covered the whole spike, strongest at regions 160-218 and 743-854. Most donors were white British and more were female, and clonal diversity was possibly underestimated.

The repertoire was sequenced with immunoSEQ multiplex PCR; TCRdb's copy has only in-frame clones and lacks some. The sample includes around 120,000 clones, under 95% seen only once; the top ten take about 5%. Sequencing used peripheral blood, obtained 28 days after the second AZD1222 dose. The source of this sequence is an adult who received the AZD1222 COVID-19 vaccine. The rearrangement uses TRBV27 and TRBJ2-1; 9 bases are shared with TRBD2. The CDR3 is CASSLRRGGSYNEQFF. In DNA form, the CDR3 reads TGTGCCAGCAGTTTACGGCGGGGGGGCTCCTACAATGAGCAGTTCTTC.